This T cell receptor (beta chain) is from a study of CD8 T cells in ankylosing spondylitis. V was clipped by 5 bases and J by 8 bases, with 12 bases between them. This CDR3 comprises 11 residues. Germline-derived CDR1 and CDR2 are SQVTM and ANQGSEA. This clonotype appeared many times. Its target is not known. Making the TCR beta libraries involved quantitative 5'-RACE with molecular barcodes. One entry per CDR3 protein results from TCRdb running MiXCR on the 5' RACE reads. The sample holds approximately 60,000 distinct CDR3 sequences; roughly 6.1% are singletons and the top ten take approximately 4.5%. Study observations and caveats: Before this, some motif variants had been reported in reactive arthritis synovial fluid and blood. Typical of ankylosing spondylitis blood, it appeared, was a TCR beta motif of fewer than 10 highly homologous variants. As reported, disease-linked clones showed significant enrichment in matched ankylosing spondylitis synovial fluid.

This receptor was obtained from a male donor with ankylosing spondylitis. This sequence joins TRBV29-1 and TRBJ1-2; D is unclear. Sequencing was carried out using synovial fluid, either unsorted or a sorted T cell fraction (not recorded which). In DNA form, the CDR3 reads TGCAGCGTTATGGACCCAAAAGGCTACACCTTC. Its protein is CSVMDPKGYTF. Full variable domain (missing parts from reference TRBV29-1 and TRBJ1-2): SAVISQKPSRDICQRGTSLTIQCQVDSQVTMMFWYRQQPGQSLTLIATANQGSEATYESGFVIDKFPISRPNLTFSTLTVSNMSPEDSSIYLCSVMDPKGYTFGSGTRLTVV.